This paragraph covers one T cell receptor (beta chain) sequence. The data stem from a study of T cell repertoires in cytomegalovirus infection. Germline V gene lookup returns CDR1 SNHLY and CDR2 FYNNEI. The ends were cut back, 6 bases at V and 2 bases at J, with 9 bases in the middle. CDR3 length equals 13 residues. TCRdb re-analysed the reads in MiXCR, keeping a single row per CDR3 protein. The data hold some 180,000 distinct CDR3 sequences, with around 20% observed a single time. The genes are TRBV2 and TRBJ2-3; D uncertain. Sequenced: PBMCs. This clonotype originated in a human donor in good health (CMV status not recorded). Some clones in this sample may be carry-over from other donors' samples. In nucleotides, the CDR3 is TGTGCCAGCAGGTCCGAGACCACAGATACGCAGTATTTT. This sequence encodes CASRSETTDTQYF.